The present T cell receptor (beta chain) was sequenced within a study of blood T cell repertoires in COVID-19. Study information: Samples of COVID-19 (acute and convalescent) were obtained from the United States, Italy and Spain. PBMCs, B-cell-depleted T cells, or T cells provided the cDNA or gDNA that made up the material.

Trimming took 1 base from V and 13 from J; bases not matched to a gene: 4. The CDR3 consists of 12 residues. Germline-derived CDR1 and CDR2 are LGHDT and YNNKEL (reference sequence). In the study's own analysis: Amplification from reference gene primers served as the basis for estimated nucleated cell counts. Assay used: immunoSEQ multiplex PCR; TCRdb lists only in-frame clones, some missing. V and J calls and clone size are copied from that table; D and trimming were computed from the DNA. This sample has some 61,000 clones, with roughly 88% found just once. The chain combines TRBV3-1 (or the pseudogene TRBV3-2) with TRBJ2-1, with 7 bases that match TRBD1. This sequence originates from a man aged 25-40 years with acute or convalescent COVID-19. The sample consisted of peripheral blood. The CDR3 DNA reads TGTGCCAGCAGCCAAGTTGGGACAGAACAGTTCTTC. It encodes CASSQVGTEQFF.